This T cell receptor beta chain was sequenced during a study of T-cell reconstitution after alpha-beta-depleted transplantation in children. The CDR3 is 19 amino acids. The V gene end was trimmed by 0 bases and the J gene end by 3 bases; junction bases not matched to a gene: 14. Germline V gene sequence: CDR1 DFQATT, CDR2 SNEGSKA (reference sequence). The sample holds a few counts of this clonotype. The authors prepared the TCRbeta library with unique molecular identifiers. MiXCR, applied by TCRdb to the PCR reads, yields one record per CDR3 protein. The sample gives hundreds of thousands of distinct CDR3 sequences, roughly a tenth of which show up once; roughly 4% is in the top ten.

The chain couples TRBV20-1 to TRBJ2-3; TRBD2 matches 11 bases. The sequence came from a human donor who donated a stem cell graft to a child with acute myeloid leukemia. Source: PBMCs from the stem cell graft donor, taken from the stem cell graft. The CDR3 spells CSARDTGGPLAGGTDTQYF. The CDR3 nucleotides read TGCAGTGCTAGAGATACGGGAGGGCCGCTAGCGGGAGGTACAGATACGCAGTATTTT.